A single sample is the source of the 3 T cell receptor beta chains below, sequenced in a study of human T cells and chemical hapten exposure. TCRdb itself ran the 5' RACE reads through MiXCR, one entry per CDR3 protein. The sample has over 95,000 distinct CDR3 sequences, roughly a fifth seen once. Unfractionated whole blood was the source from which total RNA was extracted. The receptors here all came from a human donor in good health.

This clonotype was detected only a few times. The rearrangement joins TRBV7-9 to TRBJ2-1; TRBD2 aligns across 11 bases. Germline V lookup: CDR1 SEHNR, CDR2 FQNEAQ (reference sequence). The J segment lost 9 bases and the V segment lost 5 bases, leaving 9 bases of the junction unmatched. The CDR3 spans 15 residues. Written as DNA, the CDR3 is TGTGCCAGCAGCCTATTAGCGGGAGGGCCCAGTGAGCAGTTCTTC. Its translation is CASSLLAGGPSEQFF.

This clonotype was picked up a small number of times. The chain joins TRBV6-5 to TRBJ2-5; TRBD2 matches at 7 bases. CDR1 and CDR2 (germline): MNHEY, SVGAGI. J was trimmed by 3 bases and V by 2 bases; bases with no gene match: 6. This CDR3 comprises 15 residues. The CDR3 protein is CASSYTLAAKETQYF. In nucleotides, the CDR3 is TGTGCCAGCAGTTACACTCTAGCGGCCAAAGAGACCCAGTACTTC.

This chain links TRBV30 with TRBJ1-1; no reliable D call. The CDR3 is made up of 15 amino acids. CDR1 is GTSNPN, CDR2 SVGIG, per germline (reference sequence). V lost 5 bases, J lost 10 bases, and 26 bases lay in between. CDR3 region: CAWLVTRETSVSAFF. The CDR3 DNA follows: TGTGCCTGGCTAGTCACCCGAGAGACATCTGTCTCAGCTTTCTTT.